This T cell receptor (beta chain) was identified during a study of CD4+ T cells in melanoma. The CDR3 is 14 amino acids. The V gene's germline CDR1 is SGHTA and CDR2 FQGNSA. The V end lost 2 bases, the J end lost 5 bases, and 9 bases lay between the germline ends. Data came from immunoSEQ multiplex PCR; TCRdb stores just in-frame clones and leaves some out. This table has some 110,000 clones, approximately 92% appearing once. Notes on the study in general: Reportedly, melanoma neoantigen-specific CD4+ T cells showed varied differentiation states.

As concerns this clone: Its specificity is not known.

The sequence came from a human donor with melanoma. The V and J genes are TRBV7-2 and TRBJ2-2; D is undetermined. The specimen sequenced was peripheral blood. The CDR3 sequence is CASSLKFGTGELFF. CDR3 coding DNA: TGTGCCAGCAGCTTAAAATTCGGGACCGGGGAGCTGTTTTTT.